This TCR beta chain was identified during a study of Ad26.COV2.S vaccination and SARS-CoV-2 variants. TCRdb keeps only in-frame clones here, not all; method: immunoSEQ multiplex PCR. The sample consists of about 330,000 clones, 90% of them appearing once. The treatment: roughly 20 received Ad26.COV2.S at low or high dose, single or two shots; 5 received placebo; per-sample allocation not given. Sample collection was performed on day 63 after the first vaccine or placebo injection. This clone has only one observation. CDR3 length: 15 residues. V lost 1 base and J 3 bases, leaving 7 bases between the germline ends. CDR1 is LGHDT, CDR2 YNNKEL, per germline (reference sequence).

The clonotype originates from a person between 18 and 59 years old who received the Ad26.COV2.S COVID-19 vaccine or a placebo. This chain connects TRBV3-1 (or the pseudogene TRBV3-2) to TRBJ2-6; possible D gene TRBD1, 5 bases. Sequencing was performed on peripheral blood, taken in a trial of Ad26.COV2.S vaccine versus placebo. The CDR3 DNA is TGTGCCAGCAGCCAAGGGGGCCTTGGGGCCAACGTCCTGACTTTC. This gives the protein CASSQGGLGANVLTF.